Reported below is one T cell receptor (beta chain). The source of the sample is a study of T cell changes during pregnancy in multiple sclerosis. This CDR3 is 14 amino acids long. The germline V gene encodes CDR1 MDHEN and CDR2 SYDVKM. Trimming took 4 bases from V and 9 from J; bases not matched to a gene: 6. Some clones are missing from TCRdb's copy, which holds only in-frame ones; the method was immunoSEQ multiplex PCR. This repertoire shows tens of thousands of clones, about 91% found once; its top ten account for approximately 7%. This specimen was CD8+ T cells from peripheral blood mononuclear cells, taken after pregnancy. V usage is TRBV28 and J usage is TRBJ2-1; 10 bases agree with TRBD2. This sequence originates from a female donor with multiple sclerosis, enrolled in a pregnancy study. The DNA for the CDR3 is TGTGCCAGCAGTTCGCGACTAGCGGGTTCTGAGCAGTTCTTC. This codes for CASSSRLAGSEQFF.